This TCR beta chain derives from a study of OX40 agonist ivuxolimab in advanced cancers. In the study overall: Patients received the agonistic anti-OX40 (CD134) antibody ivuxolimab. At 0.01 to 10 mg/kg, ivuxolimab was administered intravenously to patients every 2 weeks.

With V trimmed by 0 bases and J by 7 bases, 10 bases remained unmatched. The germline V gene encodes CDR1 SGHRS and CDR2 YFSETQ. This CDR3 region has 16 residues. Some clones are missing from TCRdb's copy, which holds only in-frame ones; the method was immunoSEQ multiplex PCR. The table includes around 63,000 clones, 85% to 90% detected once. This clonotype originated in an adult with an advanced solid tumor such as melanoma, head and neck, liver or kidney cancer. This sample comprised CD4+ or CD8+ T cells sorted from blood, obtained in a trial of the OX40 agonist ivuxolimab. The J gene is TRBJ2-4, the V gene TRBV5-1, with 7 bases fitting TRBD2. The CDR3 nucleotides read TGCGCCAGCAGCTTGGGGCCTAGCGGTAAGGGGAACATTCAGTACTTC. Translated: CASSLGPSGKGNIQYF.